One sample yielded the 30 T cell receptor beta chains listed below, sequenced in a study of cytomegalovirus exposure and HLA in healthy donors. The primer mix had 60 Vbeta and 13 Jbeta primers. Only in-frame clones appear in the TCRdb table, and some are missing; sequencing was by immunoSEQ multiplex PCR. The sample lists roughly 100,000 clones, approximately 76% occurring once. Sequencing was performed on PBMCs. All receptors come from a man aged 40-49 years in good health and CMV-seronegative.

The chain uses TRBV11-3 and TRBJ2-3, with 7 bases fitting TRBD1. Germline CDR1 is SGHNT and CDR2 is YENEEA. This CDR3 region has 17 residues. Unmatched junction bases numbered 12, after V lost 2 bases and J lost 4 bases. CDR3 protein: CASSLHYTGVRADTQYF. DNA of the CDR3: TGTGCCAGCAGCTTACATTACACAGGGGTACGGGCAGATACGCAGTATTTT.

The chain employs TRBV18 and TRBJ1-4; D is unclear. CDR1 is KGHSH and CDR2 is LQKENI in the germline V gene. The CDR3 is made up of 13 amino acids. V lost 3 bases to trimming and J lost 6 bases, with 8 bases between them. For the CDR3, the DNA is TGTGCCAGCTCACCCGTCACTCATGAAAAACTGTTTTTT. This codes for CASSPVTHEKLFF.

This clone was seen more than once but under ten times. The gene calls are TRBV5-1 and TRBJ1-4, with D hard to call. V dropped 2 bases and J dropped 2 bases, with 16 bases sitting between them. The CDR3 sequence is 17 residues long. Germline CDR1 and CDR2: SGHRS and YFSETQ. This chain's CDR3 is CASSLSMMTSTNEKLFF. CDR3 in DNA: TGCGCCAGCAGCTTATCCATGATGACAAGTACTAATGAAAAACTGTTTTTT. The full variable domain, in which reference TRBV5-1 and TRBJ1-4 provide the parts outside the CDR3, is KAGVTQTPRYLIKTRGQQVTLSCSPISGHRSVSWYQQTPGQGLQFLFEYFSETQRNKGNFPGRFSGRQFSNSRSEMNVSTLELGDSALYLCASSLSMMTSTNEKLFFGSGTQLSVL.

This clone appeared a few times. The chain has TRBV6-1 and TRBJ2-1; possibly TRBD2 for D (5 bases). Trimming pared 7 bases from V and 7 bases from J, leaving 11 bases between. Germline CDR1 MNHNS, CDR2 SASEGT. CDR3 length: 12 residues. Here the CDR3 reads CASTVGGNEQFF. The DNA of the CDR3 is TGTGCCAGCACGGTGGGCGGGAATGAGCAGTTCTTC.

This chain uses TRBV19 with TRBJ1-2; TRBD1 matches at 7 bases. The CDR3 has 13 amino acids. V trimming: 5 bases; J trimming: 4 bases; junction bases outside the gene matches: 4. Germline V gene data show CDR1 as LNHDA and CDR2 as SQIVND (reference sequence). CDR3 sequence: CASSEDRSYGYTF. The CDR3 coding sequence is TGTGCCAGTAGTGAGGACAGGTCCTATGGCTACACCTTC. The full variable domain, its missing parts supplied by reference TRBV19 and TRBJ1-2, is DGGITQSPKYLFRKEGQNVTLSCEQNLNHDAMYWYRQDPGQGLRLIYYSQIVNDFQKGDIAEGYSVSREKKESFPLTVTSAQKNPTAFYLCASSEDRSYGYTFGSGTRLTVV.

This chain joins TRBV28 and TRBJ2-5; TRBD1 aligns across 8 bases. The ends lost 8 bases at V and 5 bases at J; junction bases unmatched: 10. From germline, CDR1 is MDHEN and CDR2 SYDVKM. The CDR3 totals 14 residues. In nucleotides, the CDR3 is TGTGCCAGCCTTGTGTCAGGGGGCGGTGAGACCCAGTACTTC. Residues: CASLVSGGGETQYF.

Only a few counts were recorded for this clone. The V call is TRBV7-2, the J call TRBJ2-2; 7 bases match TRBD1. Germline CDR1 is SGHTA and CDR2 is FQGNSA. The CDR3 runs 16 residues. V shed 5 bases, J shed 4 bases, and the junction held 10 bases outside the gene matches. The CDR3 sequence is CASSRRRQGPTGELFF. The CDR3 coding sequence is TGTGCCAGCAGCCGAAGGAGACAGGGACCCACCGGGGAGCTGTTTTTT.

This chain connects TRBV5-1 to TRBJ2-5; D is ambiguous. This CDR3 contains 12 residues. Trimming shortened V by 2 bases and J by 0 bases, and 2 bases separated the two germline ends. The germline gives CDR1 SGHRS, CDR2 YFSETQ. CDR3 coding DNA: TGCGCCAGCAGCTTCTACCAAGAGACCCAGTACTTC. It codes for CASSFYQETQYF.

The chain recombines TRBV5-1 with TRBJ1-2; 9 bases align to TRBD1. The CDR3 is 14 residues long. Per germline, CDR1 SGHRS and CDR2 YFSETQ. V was clipped by 0 bases and J by 8 bases; unmatched bases: 5. The CDR3 bases are TGCGCCAGCAGCTTGGACGGGACAGGGCAGGGCTACACCTTC. Encoded protein: CASSLDGTGQGYTF.

The rearrangement links TRBV2 to TRBJ1-4; unclear D gene. This CDR3 contains 12 residues. CDR1 and CDR2 (germline): SNHLY, FYNNEI. V shed 5 bases and J shed 8 bases, with 9 bases lying between them. This chain's CDR3 is CASSPQWEKLFF. The CDR3 DNA follows: TGTGCCAGCAGTCCCCAGTGGGAAAAACTGTTTTTT.

V gene TRBV2 combines with J gene TRBJ1-3, with D possibly matching TRBD1 (5 bases). Trimming left V 6 bases short and J 4 bases short, with 16 bases between. Per the germline V gene, CDR1 is SNHLY and CDR2 is FYNNEI. The CDR3 sequence is 15 residues long. The CDR3 loop reads CASRARVGSGNTIYF. The CDR3 DNA reads as TGTGCCAGCAGAGCCAGGGTCGGGTCCGGAAACACCATATATTTT.

This chain uses TRBV21-1 with TRBJ1-5. TRBV21-1 is a pseudogene segment. The CDR3 runs to 15 residues. CDR3 coding DNA: TGTGCCAGCAGCACCGTGGGGCGGGGACTTTTGACCCAGCATTTT. It specifies CASSTVGRGLLTQHF.

This clone was seen a few times. The chain is built from TRBV7-9 and TRBJ2-7; the match to TRBD2 covers 11 bases. Germline trimming cut 4 bases from V and 6 bases from J; bases unmatched to any gene: 17. The CDR3 spans 18 residues. In germline, CDR1 is SEHNR, CDR2 FQNEAQ (reference sequence). The CDR3 sequence is CASSSFRSSGGASGEQYV. CDR3 nucleotide sequence: TGTGCCAGCAGCTCCTTCCGGAGTAGCGGGGGGGCCTCGGGCGAGCAGTACGTC.

As for this clone: Other nucleotide sequences in the sample specify the same CDR3. This chain links TRBV15 with TRBJ1-5; D gene uncertain. The CDR3 sequence is 12 residues long. Germline loops: CDR1 LNHNV, CDR2 YYDKDF (reference sequence). The V gene lost 3 bases and the J gene lost 2 bases, with 2 bases spanning the gap. CDR3 loop: CATSSGNQPQHF. The CDR3 nucleotides read TGTGCCACCAGCAGCGGCAATCAGCCCCAGCATTTT.

CDR3 nucleotide sequence: TGTGCCATCAGTGATGTCAGGGGGGAGCTGTTTTTT. Translating it yields CAISDVRGELFF. This sequence joins TRBV10-3 and TRBJ2-2; D remains ambiguous. The V end was cut by 3 bases, the J end by 8 bases, with 7 bases between. The CDR3 spans 12 residues. Germline lookup yields CDR1 ENHRY and CDR2 SYGVKD.

This chain uses TRBV6-5 with TRBJ1-5; D is unresolved. The ends were cut back, 5 bases at V and 0 bases at J, with 8 bases in the middle. The V gene's germline CDR1 is MNHEY and CDR2 SVGAGI. There are 14 residues in the CDR3. CDR3 in DNA: TGTGCCAGCAGTCCTACTAGTAGCAATCAGCCCCAGCATTTT. Translated: CASSPTSSNQPQHF.

This chain uses TRBV4-1 with TRBJ2-5, with TRBD2 as a possible D gene (6 bases). This CDR3 region has 17 residues. Looked up from germline, CDR1 is MGHRA and CDR2 is YSYEKL. V dropped 1 base and J dropped 5 bases, with 20 bases sitting between them. CDR3 sequence: CASSQASAGGYLETQYF. The CDR3 DNA follows: TGCGCCAGCAGCCAAGCGTCGGCTGGGGGGTATTTGGAGACCCAGTACTTC.

This chain joins TRBV11-2 and TRBJ2-7, with TRBD2 identical over 7 bases. The germline CDR1 and CDR2 sequences are SGHAT and FQNNGV. The CDR3 length is 15 residues. Trimming at V came to 2 bases and at J to 3 bases, leaving 7 bases not matched to a gene. In DNA, the CDR3 is TGTGCCAGCAGCTTATCGGCTGGGGGGGGCTACGAGCAGTACTTC. Amino acids: CASSLSAGGGYEQYF.

This clone was counted only a few times. V gene TRBV6-1 combines with J gene TRBJ2-1; weak D call: TRBD2 (6 bases). V shed 2 bases and J shed 16 bases, with 18 bases lying between them. This CDR3 spans 13 amino acids. Germline-derived CDR1 and CDR2 are MNHNS and SASEGT. The CDR3 spells CASSERMDWTKFF. CDR3 in DNA: TGTGCCAGCAGTGAACGCATGGACTGGACTAAATTCTTC.

The V call is TRBV5-4, the J call TRBJ2-1; TRBD2 matches 8 bases. With V trimmed by 4 bases and J by 4 bases, 7 bases remained unmatched. CDR1 is SGHNT and CDR2 is YYREEE in the germline V gene (reference sequence). There are 15 residues in the CDR3. CDR3 protein: CASSLRGGGYNEQFF. The CDR3 nucleotides read TGTGCCAGCAGCCTTCGGGGGGGAGGGTACAATGAGCAGTTCTTC.

The genes are TRBV28 and TRBJ2-7; D is possibly TRBD2 (5 bases). With 7 bases removed from V and 0 bases from J, the gap between germline ends came to 19 bases. The germline V gene has CDR1 MDHEN and CDR2 SYDVKM. The CDR3 sequence is 16 residues long. The CDR3 DNA sequence: TGTGCCAGCACCCCCGGCGGAGGTACTTTCTCCTACGAGCAGTACGTC. As protein: CASTPGGGTFSYEQYV.

This chain uses TRBV4-2 with TRBJ1-5; tentatively, D is TRBD1 (6 bases). V lost 3 bases and J lost 1, with 13 bases in between. Germline V CDR1 and CDR2: LGHNA, YNFKEQ. This CDR3 has 16 amino acids. The CDR3 reads CASSQGADRSNQPQHF. The CDR3 region has the DNA TGTGCCAGCAGCCAGGGGGCCGACAGGAGCAATCAGCCCCAGCATTTT.

The rearrangement joins TRBV29-1 to TRBJ1-5; 9 bases match TRBD1. CDR3 length equals 13 residues. CDR1 is SQVTM and CDR2 is ANQGSEA in the germline V gene. With 3 bases clipped from V and 6 bases from J, the junction kept 3 bases outside the gene matches. CDR3 region: CSVDTGGGQPQHF. The CDR3 coding sequence is TGCAGCGTTGACACAGGGGGCGGTCAGCCCCAGCATTTT.

This clone was seen only a few times. J is TRBJ2-7 and V is TRBV2, with a weak D call TRBD1 (6 bases). The CDR3 spans 12 residues. Germline-derived CDR1 and CDR2 are SNHLY and FYNNEI. V lost 5 bases to trimming and J lost 3 bases, with 8 bases between them. The CDR3 loop is CASSLQGYEQYV. CDR3 DNA: TGTGCCAGCAGTTTACAGGGCTACGAGCAGTACGTC.

With regard to this clone: The same CDR3 arises from other DNA sequences in this sample as well. The gene calls are TRBV9 and TRBJ2-5, with 9 bases aligning to TRBD1. The CDR3 runs 15 residues. The junction had 5 bases not matched to a gene; V was cut back by 0 bases and J by 5 bases. The germline V gene has CDR1 SGDLS and CDR2 YYNGEE. The CDR3 reads CASSVGGQGGETQYF. The DNA of the CDR3 is TGTGCCAGCAGCGTAGGGGGACAGGGTGGCGAGACCCAGTACTTC.

V usage is TRBV5-6 and J usage is TRBJ2-7, with D unclear. Looked up from germline, CDR1 is SGHDT and CDR2 is YYEEEE. V lost 4 bases to trimming and J lost 4 bases, with 24 bases between them. The CDR3 runs to 17 residues. The CDR3, as DNA: TGTGCCAGCAGCCGGCCGTATGGGCACAAAGGATGGTACGAGCAGTACTTC. Its translation is CASSRPYGHKGWYEQYF.

The chain combines TRBV9 with TRBJ2-1, with 9 bases lining up with TRBD2. The trim removed 0 bases at V and 7 bases at J, leaving 5 bases unmatched. From germline, CDR1 is SGDLS and CDR2 YYNGEE. The CDR3 loop spans 15 amino acids. The CDR3 is CASSVGSGGRNEQFF. CDR3 DNA sequence: TGTGCCAGCAGCGTAGGCAGCGGGGGGAGGAATGAGCAGTTCTTC.

There are a few counts of this clone. The chain links TRBV18 to TRBJ2-6; D perhaps matches TRBD1 (6 bases). The CDR3 is 17 residues long. Trimming left V 3 bases short and J 1 base short, with 13 bases between. Germline values: CDR1 KGHSH, CDR2 LQKENI. The CDR3, as DNA: TGTGCCAGCTCACCCCTCGTCAGGGGATCTGGGGCCAACGTCCTGACTTTC. Residues: CASSPLVRGSGANVLTF.

The chain has TRBV5-1 and TRBJ2-5; 9 nucleotides line up with TRBD2. CDR1 is SGHRS, CDR2 YFSETQ, per germline. The V gene end was trimmed by 5 bases and the J gene end by 1 base; junction bases not matched to a gene: 3. The CDR3 loop spans 14 amino acids. The CDR3 nucleotides read TGCGCCAGCAGTCCGGGACTAGCCCAAGAGACCCAGTACTTC. It is translated as CASSPGLAQETQYF. The full variable domain, in which reference TRBV5-1 and TRBJ2-5 provide the parts outside the CDR3, is KAGVTQTPRYLIKTRGQQVTLSCSPISGHRSVSWYQQTPGQGLQFLFEYFSETQRNKGNFPGRFSGRQFSNSRSEMNVSTLELGDSALYLCASSPGLAQETQYFGPGTRLLVL.

The rearrangement joins TRBV30 to TRBJ1-5, with D uncertain. The germline V gene has CDR1 GTSNPN and CDR2 SVGIG (reference sequence). The CDR3 consists of 13 residues. Trimming removed 2 bases from V and 7 bases from J, with 12 bases in between. CDR3 nucleotides: TGTGCCTGGAGTCGCCAATCGGGGCAGCCCCAGCATTTT. Its protein is CAWSRQSGQPQHF. Full variable domain (remainder filled in from reference TRBV30 and TRBJ1-5): SQTIHQWPATLVQPVGSPLSLECTVEGTSNPNLYWYRQAAGRGLQLLFYSVGIGQISSEVPQNLSASRPQDRQFILSSKKLLLSDSGFYLCAWSRQSGQPQHFGDGTRLSIL.